This paragraph covers one T cell receptor (beta chain) sequence. These data originate in a study of blood T cell repertoires in COVID-19. Across the whole study: The samples span acute and convalescent COVID-19 from the United States, Italy and Spain.

Enrolled through a virtual design, the participants were between about 18 and 100 years of age and came from about two dozen US areas. Cohorts were determined from participant-reported clinical history. The authors' processing: Estimated nucleated cell counts came from reference gene primer amplification. Clones were sequenced by immunoSEQ multiplex PCR, and TCRdb holds only the in-frame ones, with some missing. V and J calls plus clone size are reproduced from that table; the DNA served to infer D and trimming. The sample holds hundreds of thousands of clones; 70% to 90% are singletons and the top ten take roughly a tenth. The TCR originated in a middle-aged woman who had recovered from COVID-19. Input material: PBMCs or T cells enriched from blood (not recorded which).

CDR3: CAWSARGLSTDTQYF. CDR3 DNA sequence: TGTGCCTGGAGTGCCAGGGGGCTAAGCACAGATACGCAGTATTTT. This chain joins TRBV30 and TRBJ2-3, with 8 bases matching TRBD1. CDR3 length equals 15 residues. Germline V CDR1 and CDR2: GTSNPN, SVGIG (reference sequence). V lost 1 base and J lost 0; bases outside the gene matches: 3.